This T cell receptor (beta chain) came from a study of cytomegalovirus exposure and HLA in healthy donors. Across the study: Among the approximately 430 donors who were genotyped, roughly 86% fell in the genetic ancestry cluster that is associated with self-reported Caucasian donors. Regarding the study as a whole: A few chains linked to CMV were shown in vitro to be specific for CMV antigens. Further analysis was carried out later, and it showed several of the most significant clusters appearing linked to common viral pathogens.

PCR was performed using 60 Vbeta and 13 Jbeta primers. Produced via immunoSEQ multiplex PCR; TCRdb's table is partial and in-frame only. The sample features around 130,000 clones, with less than 2% in its top ten. Looked up from germline, CDR1 is SGHRS and CDR2 is YFSETQ. The V gene lost 0 bases and the J gene lost 3 bases, with 18 bases spanning the gap. CDR3 size: 18 residues. Remarks on this clone: Its antigen is still unknown.

The sequenced material came from PBMCs. The origin of this receptor is a woman aged 40 to 49 in good health and CMV-seronegative. This chain uses TRBV5-1 with TRBJ2-2, with D possibly TRBD2 on 5 matching bases. The CDR3 here is CASSLVPLGSFDTGELFF. The CDR3 bases are TGCGCCAGCAGCTTGGTTCCGTTGGGGAGTTTCGACACCGGGGAGCTGTTTTTT.